The TCR beta chain under discussion was sequenced for a study of tumor-infiltrating lymphocytes in primary liver carcinoma. As for the study in general: Lesions, classed as T1-T3 N0M0, spanned roughly 4.2 to 11 cm across. Findings and limits, study-wide: Since the samples were bulk and unsorted, the CD4+ and CD8+ repertoires were not compared.

CDR1 and CDR2 from the germline V gene are ENHRY and SYGVKD. The CDR3 loop spans 17 amino acids. Comments on this clonotype: As yet, its antigen is unknown. A read error is possible here, since a much larger clone lies one base away.

The researchers produced TCR beta cDNA from roughly 550 ng total RNA with a constant-region primer. Slightly modified ARM-PCR, run as three nested multiplex PCR rounds, produced the TCR beta libraries. The study ran its first two PCR rounds for roughly 10 cycles each, using TRBV1-TRBV30 forward primers and a C-beta reverse primer. In TCRdb, the multiplex PCR reads were re-called with MiXCR into one record per CDR3 protein. The data contain 300,000 to 400,000 distinct CDR3 sequences, less than 70% of them singletons. Blood RNA originated from unsorted whole blood, with germline DNA additionally extracted.

This sequence joins TRBV10-3 and TRBJ1-2; TRBD1 is a possible D gene (5 bases). This TCR was recovered from a middle-aged man with primary liver carcinoma and hepatitis B virus infection. Sequenced: peripheral blood. The DNA for the CDR3 is TGTGTCATCAGTGCAGAACGCCGTCTGGACACTAACTATGGCTACACCTTC. Translating gives CVISAERRLDTNYGYTF.